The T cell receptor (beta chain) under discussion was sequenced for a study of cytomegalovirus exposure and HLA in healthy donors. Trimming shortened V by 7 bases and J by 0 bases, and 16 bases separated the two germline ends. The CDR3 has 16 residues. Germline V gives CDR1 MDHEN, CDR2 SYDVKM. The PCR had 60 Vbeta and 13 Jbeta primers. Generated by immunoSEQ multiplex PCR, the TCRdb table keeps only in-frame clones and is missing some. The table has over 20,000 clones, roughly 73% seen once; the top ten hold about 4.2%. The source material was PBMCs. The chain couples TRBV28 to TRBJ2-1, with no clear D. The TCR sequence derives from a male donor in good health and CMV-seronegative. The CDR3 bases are TGTGCCAGCACCACCGTTGGCATAAGCTCCTACAATGAGCAGTTCTTC. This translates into CASTTVGISSYNEQFF.